Below, 17 T cell receptor beta chains from the same sample are listed, as sequenced in a study of shared clonotypes between healthy human individuals. Clones were sequenced by immunoSEQ multiplex PCR, and TCRdb holds only the in-frame ones, with some missing. Among 330,000 or so clones listed, around 74% were seen once. Sequencing used memory CD4+ T cells sorted from blood. Subset reported: CD45RA-negative fraction. Source of these receptors: a man between 25 and 39 years old in good health.

The V call is TRBV7-2, the J call TRBJ2-7; tentative D call: TRBD1 (5 bases). From germline, CDR1 is SGHTA and CDR2 FQGNSA. The CDR3 contains 16 residues. V lost 0 bases and J 3 bases, leaving 15 bases between the germline ends. The DNA of the CDR3 is TGTGCCAGCAGCTTAGCGCTACAGGCGAACTACTACGAGCAGTACTTC. This codes for CASSLALQANYYEQYF.

The rearrangement links TRBV27 to TRBJ1-1; D gene uncertain. Germline V gives CDR1 MNHEY, CDR2 SMNVEV (reference sequence). The CDR3 totals 15 residues. V lost 8 bases and J 0 bases, leaving 16 bases between the germline ends. CDR3 sequence: CASHTLGSMNTEAFF. CDR3 coding DNA: TGTGCCAGCCACACCCTGGGAAGCATGAACACTGAAGCTTTCTTT.

The rearrangement links TRBV29-1 to TRBJ2-7; TRBD1 is a possible D gene (6 bases). V was shortened by 6 bases and J by 7 bases, with 16 bases between the two germline ends. Germline V gene sequence: CDR1 SQVTM, CDR2 ANQGSEA. This CDR3 has 12 amino acids. The CDR3 here is CSVGDITGEQYF. The CDR3 DNA follows: TGCAGCGTCGGGGACATCACGGGAGAGCAGTACTTC.

The chain couples TRBV5-4 to TRBJ2-1, with D possibly matching TRBD2 (5 bases). The CDR3 extends over 13 amino acids. V was shortened by 0 bases and J by 9 bases, with 10 bases between the two germline ends. In germline, CDR1 is SGHNT, CDR2 YYREEE (reference sequence). The CDR3 here is CASSLADLAEQFF. CDR3 DNA sequence: TGTGCCAGCAGCTTGGCGGACTTAGCTGAGCAGTTCTTC.

This chain links TRBV2 with TRBJ2-1; a possible D gene is TRBD2 (6 bases). Germline V gene data show CDR1 as SNHLY and CDR2 as FYNNEI. Trimming took off 6 bases at V and 3 bases at J, with 15 bases between the two ends. CDR3 length: 15 residues. The CDR3 coding sequence is TGTGCCAGCAGGAAGGCCGCGGGGTTCTACAATGAGCAGTTCTTC. Amino acids: CASRKAAGFYNEQFF.

The J gene is TRBJ2-1, the V gene TRBV13; 11 bases line up with TRBD2. Germline CDR1 is PRHDT and CDR2 is FYEKMQ (reference sequence). The V gene end was trimmed by 5 bases and the J gene end by 0 bases; junction bases not matched to a gene: 15. The CDR3 is 20 residues long. Here the CDR3 DNA reads TGTGCCAGCAGCAAAGAGATACTAGCGGGAGTCCCGAGCTCCTACAATGAGCAGTTCTTC. The encoded protein is CASSKEILAGVPSSYNEQFF.

This sequence joins TRBV25-1 and TRBJ2-7; TRBD1 or TRBD2 may be the D gene (5 bases each). There are 15 residues in the CDR3. The germline CDR1 and CDR2 sequences are MGHDK and SYGVNS. Between the trimmed V and J ends, which lost 2 bases and 3 bases, there was a span of 14 bases. This chain's CDR3 is CASSEGDVGLYEQYF. Here the CDR3 DNA reads TGTGCCAGCAGTGAAGGGGACGTAGGGCTCTACGAGCAGTACTTC.

The J gene is TRBJ1-1, the V gene TRBV6-1; TRBD1 agrees at 7 bases. From germline, CDR1 is MNHNS and CDR2 SASEGT. Trimming cost V 5 bases and J 5 bases; bases outside gene matches: 11. The CDR3 runs 15 residues. CDR3 loop: CASSPGTVGGTEAFF. Here the CDR3 DNA reads TGTGCCAGCAGTCCGGGGACAGTTGGTGGAACTGAAGCTTTCTTT.

In its sample, this clone was seen many times. The chain joins TRBV4-3 to TRBJ2-7; no firm D call. The germline CDR1 and CDR2 sequences are LGHNA and YSLEER. V lost 0 bases, J lost 6 bases, and 9 bases lay in between. This CDR3 has 13 amino acids. The CDR3 region is CASSQDHMGEQYF. The CDR3 DNA follows: TGCGCCAGCAGCCAAGACCACATGGGCGAGCAGTACTTC.

This clone was seen only once. V and J are TRBV6-5 and TRBJ1-2; possible D gene TRBD1, 6 bases. Trimming cost V 2 bases and J 6 bases, with 16 bases left between them. The CDR3 is made up of 15 amino acids. Germline values: CDR1 MNHEY, CDR2 SVGAGI. CDR3 DNA sequence: TGTGCCAGCAGTTACGGAGGGGGGCGCGGCCATGGCTACACCTTC. It encodes CASSYGGGRGHGYTF.

The chain combines TRBV7-9 with TRBJ1-2, with D possibly TRBD1 on 6 matching bases. Per the germline V gene, CDR1 is SEHNR and CDR2 is FQNEAQ (reference sequence). Trimming pared 5 bases from V and 5 bases from J, leaving 9 bases between. This CDR3 is 12 amino acids long. CDR3 protein: CASSRDTYGYTF. The CDR3, as DNA: TGTGCCAGCAGCCGGGACACATATGGCTACACCTTC.

The V call is TRBV5-4, the J call TRBJ2-3; D might be TRBD2 (6 bases). This CDR3 is 16 amino acids long. V gave up 3 bases and J gave up 1 base, with 15 bases separating them. CDR1 and CDR2 (germline): SGHNT, YYREEE (reference sequence). This CDR3 reads CASSYPRGEGTDTQYF. CDR3 nucleotide sequence: TGTGCCAGCAGCTACCCACGTGGGGAGGGCACAGATACGCAGTATTTT.

This chain uses TRBV9 with TRBJ2-1; 8 nucleotides align to TRBD2. The CDR3 extends over 15 amino acids. Germline assignment: CDR1 SGDLS and CDR2 YYNGEE. The J segment lost 3 bases and the V segment lost 0 bases, leaving 2 bases of the junction unmatched. The DNA of the CDR3 is TGTGCCAGCAGCGTAGAGGGACTAGGCTACAATGAGCAGTTCTTC. It specifies CASSVEGLGYNEQFF.

This chain joins TRBV19 and TRBJ2-1, with no clear D. Germline CDR1 LNHDA, CDR2 SQIVND (reference sequence). The CDR3 has 11 residues. The ends were cut back, 7 bases at V and 3 bases at J, with 4 bases in the middle. CDR3 nucleotide sequence: TGTGCCAGTAATTACTACAATGAGCAGTTCTTC. Translation gives CASNYYNEQFF. Full variable domain (rest looked up from reference TRBV19 and TRBJ2-1): DGGITQSPKYLFRKEGQNVTLSCEQNLNHDAMYWYRQDPGQGLRLIYYSQIVNDFQKGDIAEGYSVSREKKESFPLTVTSAQKNPTAFYLCASNYYNEQFFGPGTRLTVL.

V is TRBV29-1 and J is TRBJ1-2; a possible D gene is TRBD1 (5 bases). Trimming took 5 bases from V and 0 from J, leaving 13 bases between them. The germline CDR1 and CDR2 sequences are SQVTM and ANQGSEA. The CDR3 has 14 residues. CDR3 DNA sequence: TGCAGCGTTAGTCCGTGGGACCCTAACTATGGCTACACCTTC. Translated, it gives CSVSPWDPNYGYTF.

This clone has a count of ten or more. The chain joins TRBV2 to TRBJ1-2; D perhaps matches TRBD1 (6 bases). The V and J ends lost 1 base and 3 bases respectively, with 9 bases between them. The CDR3 totals 14 residues. Germline CDR1 is SNHLY and CDR2 is FYNNEI. In nucleotides, the CDR3 is TGTGCCAGCAGTGAAGACCGGGGGCACTATGGCTACACCTTC. Amino acids: CASSEDRGHYGYTF.

The V and J genes are TRBV9 and TRBJ2-3; no firm D call. The germline gives CDR1 SGDLS, CDR2 YYNGEE. The V end was cut by 0 bases, the J end by 0 bases, with 5 bases between. The CDR3 is 14 residues long. As DNA, the CDR3 is TGTGCCAGCAGCGTAGATTTAAGCACAGATACGCAGTATTTT. Amino acid sequence: CASSVDLSTDTQYF.